This T cell receptor (beta chain) was found in a study of control samples from healthy donors and cancer patients. The CDR3 is 13 residues long. Trimming took off 3 bases at V and 8 bases at J, with 14 bases between the two ends. The germline gives CDR1 SGHNT, CDR2 YYREEE (reference sequence). The table came from immunoSEQ multiplex PCR; TCRdb's copy has only in-frame clones and leaves some out. The sample has about 120,000 clones, around nine tenths seen once; the top ten hold roughly 3.5%. The sequence came from an older woman with lung cancer. The sequenced sample consisted of PBMCs. The genes are TRBV5-4 and TRBJ1-1; D might be TRBD1 (5 bases). In nucleotides, the CDR3 is TGTGCCAGCAGCTCCGGGACGGAGGTGGAAGCTTTCTTT. This gives the protein CASSSGTEVEAFF.